These T cell receptor beta chains were read from a single sample in a study of early T cells in non-severe SARS-CoV-2 infection. TCRdb re-analysed the 5' RACE reads in MiXCR, keeping a single row per CDR3 protein. The sample holds some 39,000 distinct CDR3 sequences; 3% to 4% are singletons and the top ten take 3% to 3.5%. The specimen was whole blood. All receptors come from an adult who was a healthcare worker with PCR-confirmed SARS-CoV-2 infection or an uninfected control (not recorded which). CDR3s include the opening cysteine and the closing phenylalanine or tryptophan. The D gene is left open where the match is weak. Clone size is given for some rows only: seen once, a few or many times, or a class if the clone is expanded.

TRBV19	many	TRBD1	TRBJ1-1	TGTGCCAGTAGCCACGGGACAGACTTGTCTGAAGCTTTCTTT	CASSHGTDLSEAFF
TRBV7-9	many	-	TRBJ2-2	TGTGCCAGCAGCTTAGAATGGGGCACCGGGGAGCTGTTTTTT	CASSLEWGTGELFF
TRBV5-1	-	-	TRBJ1-2	TGCGCCAGCAGCTTTCCAGATCCACTGCACTATGGCTACACCTTC	CASSFPDPLHYGYTF
TRBV7-2	many	-	TRBJ1-3	TGTGCCAGCAGCTTAGGACTCTCCAGGGGAATTTACTCTGGAAACACCATATATTTT	CASSLGLSRGIYSGNTIYF
TRBV4-1	many	-	TRBJ2-3	TGCGCCAGCAGCCAAGAATGGCGAGATACGCAGTATTTT	CASSQEWRDTQYF
TRBV20-1	few	TRBD2	TRBJ2-1	TGCAGTGCTAGACTAGCGGGAGCGAATGCCGAGCAGTTCTTC	CSARLAGANAEQFF
TRBV11-2	many	TRBD1	TRBJ2-3	TGTGCCAGCAGCCCGATACAGGGGGAGCTTCGTAGGACGCAGTATTTT	CASSPIQGELRRTQYF
TRBV11-2	many	TRBD2	TRBJ2-3	TGTGCCAGCAGCTTCGGGACTAGCGGACGAGATACGCAGTATTTT	CASSFGTSGRDTQYF
TRBV5-1	many	-	TRBJ1-1	TGCGCCAGCAGCCCGGGGACACTCAACACTGAAGCTTTCTTT	CASSPGTLNTEAFF
TRBV7-9	few	TRBD2	TRBJ2-5	TGTGCCAGCAGCTCCACTGCCGGGGGGTTCGAGGAGACCCAGTACTTC	CASSSTAGGFEETQYF
TRBV27	-	TRBD2	TRBJ2-7	TGTGCCAGCAGTTCCCGACTAGCGGGAGTTTACGAGCAGTACTTC	CASSSRLAGVYEQYF
TRBV20-1	many	-	TRBJ1-2	TGCAGTGCGAAGACGGCAGACTTTAACTATGGCTACACCTTC	CSAKTADFNYGYTF
TRBV3-1	many	-	TRBJ2-1	TGTGCCAGCAGCCCCGGGTCGCGGGCAGCGAAGCAGTTCTTC	CASSPGSRAAKQFF
TRBV6-6	many	-	TRBJ1-2	TGTGCCAGCAGCCGGGGGTCTAACTATGGCTACACCTTC	CASSRGSNYGYTF
TRBV18	many	-	TRBJ1-4	TGTGCCAGCTCACGGGGCTTTAGCCCAACTAATGAAAAACTGTTTTTT	CASSRGFSPTNEKLFF
TRBV6-7	many	-	TRBJ1-4	TGTGCCAGCAGTCCTGGGAAAAATGAAAAACTGTTTTTT	CASSPGKNEKLFF